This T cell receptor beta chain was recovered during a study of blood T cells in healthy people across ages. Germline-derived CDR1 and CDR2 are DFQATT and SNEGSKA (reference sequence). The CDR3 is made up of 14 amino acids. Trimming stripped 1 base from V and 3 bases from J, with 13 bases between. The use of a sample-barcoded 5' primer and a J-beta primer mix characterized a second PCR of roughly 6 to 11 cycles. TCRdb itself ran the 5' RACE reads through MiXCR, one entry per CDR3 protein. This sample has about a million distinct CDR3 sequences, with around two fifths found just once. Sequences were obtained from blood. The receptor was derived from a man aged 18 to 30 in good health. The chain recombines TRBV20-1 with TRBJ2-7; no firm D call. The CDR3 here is CSARGGQESYEQYF. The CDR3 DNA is TGCAGTGCTAGAGGGGGTCAGGAAAGCTACGAGCAGTACTTC.